These 20 T cell receptor beta chains originate from one sample sequenced in a study of cytomegalovirus exposure and HLA in healthy donors. A multiplex PCR was run with 60 Vbeta primers and 13 Jbeta primers. Sequenced by immunoSEQ multiplex PCR; TCRdb stores in-frame clones only, minus some. The sample shows around 280,000 clones, roughly 90% of them seen only once. The specimen was PBMCs. These receptors were obtained from a woman under 30 in good health and CMV-seronegative.

The genes are TRBV6-5 and TRBJ2-1; 8 bases map to TRBD2. The CDR3 runs to 11 residues. Germline-derived CDR1 and CDR2 are MNHEY and SVGAGI. V gave up 2 bases and J gave up 13 bases; unmatched junction bases: 1. The CDR3, as DNA: TGTGCCAGCAGTTACCGGGGGGGCCAGTTCTTC. Its protein is CASSYRGGQFF.

The J gene is TRBJ1-3, the V gene TRBV4-2, with 8 positions matching TRBD1. The ends lost 4 bases at V and 3 bases at J; junction bases unmatched: 8. The CDR3 is 16 residues long. From germline, CDR1 is LGHNA and CDR2 YNFKEQ. CDR3 DNA sequence: TGTGCCAGCAGCCCTACCACAGGGGGTGGTGGAAACACCATATATTTT. Residues: CASSPTTGGGGNTIYF.

The chain carries TRBV5-1 and TRBJ2-7; D ambiguous. Trimming left V 0 bases short and J 0 bases short, with 10 bases between. Germline lookup yields CDR1 SGHRS and CDR2 YFSETQ. The CDR3 covers 15 residues. The CDR3 DNA is TGCGCCAGCAGCTTGGGACTCTTGAGCTCCTACGAGCAGTACTTC. Translating gives CASSLGLLSSYEQYF.

The chain recombines TRBV6-4 with TRBJ2-3; 7 positions match TRBD2. Germline CDR1 MRHNA, CDR2 SNTAGT. With 5 bases clipped from V and 3 bases from J, the junction kept 5 bases outside the gene matches. This CDR3 is 14 amino acids long. This CDR3 is CASSNSGVTDTQYF. In DNA form, the CDR3 reads TGTGCCAGCAGTAACAGCGGGGTGACAGATACGCAGTATTTT.

This chain links TRBV5-4 with TRBJ2-1, with TRBD1 matching over 7 bases. J gave up 0 bases and V 6 bases, and 12 bases lay outside the gene matches. Germline V lookup: CDR1 SGHNT, CDR2 YYREEE (reference sequence). The CDR3 runs to 17 residues. CDR3 in DNA: TGTGCCAGCATTGGGGAACCCTCAGGGGGCTCCTACAATGAGCAGTTCTTC. Translating it yields CASIGEPSGGSYNEQFF. The full variable domain, rest sourced from reference TRBV5-4 and TRBJ2-1, is ETGVTQSPTHLIKTRGQQVTLRCSSQSGHNTVSWYQQALGQGPQFIFQYYREEENGRGNFPPRFSGLQFPNYSSELNVNALELDDSALYLCASIGEPSGGSYNEQFFGPGTRLTVL.

Remarks on this clone: Within the sample, other DNA sequences also encode this same CDR3. This chain uses TRBV30 with TRBJ2-2; weak D call: TRBD1 (6 bases). V lost 3 bases and J 2 bases, leaving 10 bases between the germline ends. Germline V gene data show CDR1 as GTSNPN and CDR2 as SVGIG (reference sequence). CDR3 length equals 14 residues. Here the CDR3 reads CAWRTTGNTGELFF. The CDR3 DNA sequence: TGTGCCTGGAGGACGACAGGTAACACCGGGGAGCTGTTTTTT.

The CDR3 protein is CASSFRQGVSTEAFF. The CDR3 DNA reads TGCGCCAGCAGCTTTCGACAGGGGGTGAGTACTGAAGCTTTCTTT. This chain links TRBV5-1 with TRBJ1-1, with 9 positions matching TRBD1. V shed 2 bases, J shed 5 bases, and the junction held 7 bases outside the gene matches. The CDR3 runs to 15 residues. The V gene's germline CDR1 is SGHRS and CDR2 YFSETQ.

The chain is built from TRBV25-1 and TRBJ1-4; tentative D call: TRBD1 (5 bases). V dropped 3 bases and J dropped 5 bases, with 16 bases sitting between them. CDR3 length: 16 amino acids. Germline CDR1 and CDR2: MGHDK and SYGVNS. The CDR3 here is CASSEGGDYLNEKLFF. The CDR3 nucleotides read TGTGCCAGCAGTGAGGGGGGGGACTACCTAAATGAAAAACTGTTTTTT.

The chain combines TRBV21-1 with TRBJ1-5; the table's D call TRBD1 went unverified against the DNA. TRBV21-1 is a pseudogene segment. There are 17 residues in the CDR3. CDR3 DNA: TGTGCCAGCAGCAAAATCGGTACGACAGGGGGCGCGGGGCCCCAGCATTTT. Translated, it gives CASSKIGTTGGAGPQHF.

The chain couples TRBV15 to TRBJ1-2; D gene unclear. V lost 0 bases, J lost 5 bases, and 10 bases lay in between. CDR1 is LNHNV and CDR2 is YYDKDF in the germline V gene (reference sequence). The CDR3 spans 14 residues. The CDR3 DNA is TGTGCCACCAGCAGAGATAAGGAGGGATATGGCTACACCTTC. Translating gives CATSRDKEGYGYTF.

The count of this clone is one. Relative to the germline gene, one junction end is altered; a read error may explain this. The chain joins TRBV30 to TRBJ1-1; a possible D gene is TRBD1 (5 bases). This CDR3 is 11 amino acids long. Germline V gene lookup returns CDR1 GTSNPN and CDR2 SVGIG (reference sequence). The CDR3 loop reads CAWTTGGRQVF. In DNA form, the CDR3 reads TGTGCCTGGACCACGGGGGGACGGCAGGTCTTT.

The rearrangement joins TRBV5-1 to TRBJ2-7, with TRBD1 as a possible D gene (7 bases). This CDR3 comprises 14 residues. Germline V gives CDR1 SGHRS, CDR2 YFSETQ. V shed 7 bases and J shed 2 bases, with 16 bases lying between them. The CDR3: CASPEEGAAYEQYF. The CDR3 coding sequence is TGCGCCAGCCCGGAGGAGGGGGCGGCCTACGAGCAGTACTTC.

The chain employs TRBV7-2 and TRBJ1-2; D is unresolved. V shed 5 bases and J shed 2 bases, with 9 bases lying between them. The germline V gene has CDR1 SGHTA and CDR2 FQGNSA. This CDR3 has 13 residues. DNA for the CDR3: TGTGCCAGCAGCCCCGCCAGGAACTATGGCTACACCTTC. This encodes CASSPARNYGYTF.

The chain links TRBV5-6 to TRBJ1-2; 7 nucleotides line up with TRBD1. The CDR3 is 15 residues long. Germline V gene lookup returns CDR1 SGHDT and CDR2 YYEEEE. The J segment lost 2 bases and the V segment lost 0 bases, leaving 4 bases of the junction unmatched. The CDR3 sequence is CASSLVGTANYGYTF. Here the CDR3 DNA reads TGTGCCAGCAGCTTGGTAGGGACAGCCAACTATGGCTACACCTTC.

DNA of the CDR3: TGTGCCAGTAGTACACAGGGTATCGGGGAGCTGTTTTTT. Its protein is CASSTQGIGELFF. V is TRBV19 and J is TRBJ2-2; perhaps TRBD1 as D (6 bases). This CDR3 contains 13 residues. Germline lookup yields CDR1 LNHDA and CDR2 SQIVND (reference sequence). V dropped 4 bases and J dropped 7 bases, with 10 bases sitting between them. Full variable domain (outside the CDR3, taken from reference TRBV19 and TRBJ2-2): DGGITQSPKYLFRKEGQNVTLSCEQNLNHDAMYWYRQDPGQGLRLIYYSQIVNDFQKGDIAEGYSVSREKKESFPLTVTSAQKNPTAFYLCASSTQGIGELFFGEGSRLTVL.

The chain joins TRBV5-4 to TRBJ2-7; 9 bases agree with TRBD1. CDR3 length equals 14 residues. Germline CDR1 and CDR2: SGHNT and YYREEE (reference sequence). J gave up 3 bases and V 0 bases, and 1 base lay outside the gene matches. The CDR3 DNA reads TGTGCCAGCAGCTTGGGACAGGGGGTCTACGAGCAGTACTTC. Translated: CASSLGQGVYEQYF. Drawing the rest from reference TRBV5-4 and TRBJ2-7, the complete variable domain is ETGVTQSPTHLIKTRGQQVTLRCSSQSGHNTVSWYQQALGQGPQFIFQYYREEENGRGNFPPRFSGLQFPNYSSELNVNALELDDSALYLCASSLGQGVYEQYFGPGTRLTVT.

The CDR3 loop reads CASSSQGGYSNQPQHF. The CDR3 nucleotides are TGTGCCAGCTCATCTCAAGGGGGCTATAGCAATCAGCCCCAGCATTTT. The chain combines TRBV18 with TRBJ1-5; 7 bases match TRBD1. Germline V gene data show CDR1 as KGHSH and CDR2 as LQKENI. J lost 0 bases, V lost 5 bases, and 7 bases had no gene match. The CDR3 has 16 amino acids.

The CDR3 coding sequence is TGTGCCTGGAGTGATGGGACAGGGAACGAAAAACTGTTTTTT. It is translated as CAWSDGTGNEKLFF. The chain joins TRBV30 to TRBJ1-4; 9 bases line up with TRBD1. The CDR3 loop spans 14 amino acids. The germline V gene has CDR1 GTSNPN and CDR2 SVGIG (reference sequence). After removal of 1 base from V and 8 bases from J, the junction contained 5 bases not matched to a gene.

Turning to this clone: Within the sample, other DNA sequences also encode this same CDR3. This sequence joins TRBV6-4 and TRBJ2-3, with TRBD2 matching over 11 bases. Per the germline V gene, CDR1 is MRHNA and CDR2 is SNTAGT. Trimming cost V 8 bases and J 0 bases; bases outside gene matches: 13. The CDR3 totals 18 residues. The CDR3 protein is CASRGGLAGGPSTDTQYF. In nucleotides, the CDR3 is TGTGCCAGCCGTGGGGGGCTAGCGGGGGGCCCAAGCACAGATACGCAGTATTTT.

This chain connects TRBV5-6 to TRBJ1-6, with D uncertain. Germline CDR1 reads SGHDT; CDR2 reads YYEEEE. CDR3 length: 15 residues. Deletions cut 2 bases from V and 7 bases from J, with 13 bases between. DNA of the CDR3: TGTGCCAGCAGCTTAGGAGGGAAAAGAAATTCACCCCTCCACTTT. It is translated as CASSLGGKRNSPLHF. Supplemented by reference TRBV5-6 and TRBJ1-6, the full variable domain reads DAGVTQSPTHLIKTRGQQVTLRCSPKSGHDTVSWYQQALGQGPQFIFQYYEEEERQRGNFPDRFSGHQFPNYSSELNVNALLLGDSALYLCASSLGGKRNSPLHFGNGTRLTVT.